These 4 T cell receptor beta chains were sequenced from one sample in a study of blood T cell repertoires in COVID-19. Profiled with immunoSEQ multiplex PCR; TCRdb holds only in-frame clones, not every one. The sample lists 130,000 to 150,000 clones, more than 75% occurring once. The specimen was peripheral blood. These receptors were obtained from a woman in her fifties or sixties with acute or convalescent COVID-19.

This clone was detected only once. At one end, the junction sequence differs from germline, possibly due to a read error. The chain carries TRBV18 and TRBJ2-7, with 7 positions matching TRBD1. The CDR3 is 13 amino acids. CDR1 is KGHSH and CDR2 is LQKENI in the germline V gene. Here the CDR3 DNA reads TGTGCGAGCTCACCTGGACAGGAGGAGGAGCAGTACTTC. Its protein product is CASSPGQEEEQYF.

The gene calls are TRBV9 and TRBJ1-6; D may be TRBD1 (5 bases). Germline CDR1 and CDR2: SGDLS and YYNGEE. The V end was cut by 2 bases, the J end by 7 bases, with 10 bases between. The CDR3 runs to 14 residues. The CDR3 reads CASSVGHANSPLHF. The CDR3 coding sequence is TGTGCCAGCAGCGTTGGACATGCCAATTCACCCCTCCACTTT.

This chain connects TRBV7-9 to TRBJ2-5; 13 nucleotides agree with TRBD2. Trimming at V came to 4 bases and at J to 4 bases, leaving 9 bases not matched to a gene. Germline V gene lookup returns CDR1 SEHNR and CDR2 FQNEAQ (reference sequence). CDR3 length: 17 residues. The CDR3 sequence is CASSSNLLAGGRETQYF. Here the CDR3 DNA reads TGTGCCAGCAGCTCAAACTTACTAGCGGGGGGGCGAGAGACCCAGTACTTC. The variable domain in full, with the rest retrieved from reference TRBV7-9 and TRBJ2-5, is DTGVSQNPRHKITKRGQNVTFRCDPISEHNRLYWYRQTLGQGPEFLTYFQNEAQLEKSRLLSDRFSAERPKGSFSTLEIQRTEQGDSAMYLCASSSNLLAGGRETQYFGPGTRLLVL.

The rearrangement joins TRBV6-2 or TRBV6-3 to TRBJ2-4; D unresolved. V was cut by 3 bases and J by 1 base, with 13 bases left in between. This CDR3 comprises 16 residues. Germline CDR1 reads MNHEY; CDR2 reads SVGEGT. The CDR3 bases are TGTGCCAGCAGTTATGCCGCCTACGGGGCCAAAAACATTCAGTACTTC. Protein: CASSYAAYGAKNIQYF.